This T cell receptor (beta chain) was obtained from a study of T cell repertoires in cytomegalovirus infection. TCRdb processed the reads anew with MiXCR; each CDR3 protein has one entry. The profile shows some 680,000 distinct CDR3 sequences, 35% to 45% of them singletons. Germline V gene sequence: CDR1 SEHNR, CDR2 FQNEAQ (reference sequence). CDR3 length equals 15 residues. V dropped 5 bases and J dropped 7; count of bases not matched to a gene: 7. The material sequenced was PBMCs. The clonotype originates from a human donor in good health (CMV status not recorded). Some clones in this sample may be carry-over from other donors' samples. The chain is built from TRBV7-9 and TRBJ1-6; 8 bases match TRBD1. CDR3 nucleotide sequence: TGTGCCAGCAGCCTCCGGACAGGGCAAAATTCACCCCTCCACTTT. It encodes CASSLRTGQNSPLHF. The full variable domain, completed using reference TRBV7-9 and TRBJ1-6, is DTGVSQNPRHKITKRGQNVTFRCDPISEHNRLYWYRQTLGQGPEFLTYFQNEAQLEKSRLLSDRFSAERPKGSFSTLEIQRTEQGDSAMYLCASSLRTGQNSPLHFGNGTRLTVT.